This TCR beta chain was obtained from a study of blood T cell repertoires in COVID-19. About the study: There were acute and convalescent COVID-19 samples, and they came from the United States, Italy and Spain. PBMCs, B-cell-depleted T cells, or T cells were the source of the cDNA or gDNA that made up the material.

Authors' processing steps: Reference gene primers were amplified, and this amplification served to estimate nucleated cell counts. Repertoires were generated with immunoSEQ multiplex PCR, while TCRdb's copy carries only in-frame clones and drops some. From that table come the V and J calls and clone size; the DNA was used to work out D and trimming. The table includes tens of thousands of clones, approximately 90% detected once. Germline CDR1 SGHNT, CDR2 YYREEE (reference sequence). V lost 0 bases and J lost 8, with 17 bases in between. The CDR3 sequence is 15 residues long. Sample: peripheral blood. The chain couples TRBV5-4 to TRBJ1-2, with D tentatively TRBD1 (6 bases). The clonotype comes from a woman older than 75 with active COVID-19. The CDR3 region has the DNA TGTGCCAGCAGCTTGGCCAAGGGGACAACGAAAGGCTACACCTTC. Translation gives CASSLAKGTTKGYTF. Full variable domain (remainder filled in from reference TRBV5-4 and TRBJ1-2): ETGVTQSPTHLIKTRGQQVTLRCSSQSGHNTVSWYQQALGQGPQFIFQYYREEENGRGNFPPRFSGLQFPNYSSELNVNALELDDSALYLCASSLAKGTTKGYTFGSGTRLTVV.